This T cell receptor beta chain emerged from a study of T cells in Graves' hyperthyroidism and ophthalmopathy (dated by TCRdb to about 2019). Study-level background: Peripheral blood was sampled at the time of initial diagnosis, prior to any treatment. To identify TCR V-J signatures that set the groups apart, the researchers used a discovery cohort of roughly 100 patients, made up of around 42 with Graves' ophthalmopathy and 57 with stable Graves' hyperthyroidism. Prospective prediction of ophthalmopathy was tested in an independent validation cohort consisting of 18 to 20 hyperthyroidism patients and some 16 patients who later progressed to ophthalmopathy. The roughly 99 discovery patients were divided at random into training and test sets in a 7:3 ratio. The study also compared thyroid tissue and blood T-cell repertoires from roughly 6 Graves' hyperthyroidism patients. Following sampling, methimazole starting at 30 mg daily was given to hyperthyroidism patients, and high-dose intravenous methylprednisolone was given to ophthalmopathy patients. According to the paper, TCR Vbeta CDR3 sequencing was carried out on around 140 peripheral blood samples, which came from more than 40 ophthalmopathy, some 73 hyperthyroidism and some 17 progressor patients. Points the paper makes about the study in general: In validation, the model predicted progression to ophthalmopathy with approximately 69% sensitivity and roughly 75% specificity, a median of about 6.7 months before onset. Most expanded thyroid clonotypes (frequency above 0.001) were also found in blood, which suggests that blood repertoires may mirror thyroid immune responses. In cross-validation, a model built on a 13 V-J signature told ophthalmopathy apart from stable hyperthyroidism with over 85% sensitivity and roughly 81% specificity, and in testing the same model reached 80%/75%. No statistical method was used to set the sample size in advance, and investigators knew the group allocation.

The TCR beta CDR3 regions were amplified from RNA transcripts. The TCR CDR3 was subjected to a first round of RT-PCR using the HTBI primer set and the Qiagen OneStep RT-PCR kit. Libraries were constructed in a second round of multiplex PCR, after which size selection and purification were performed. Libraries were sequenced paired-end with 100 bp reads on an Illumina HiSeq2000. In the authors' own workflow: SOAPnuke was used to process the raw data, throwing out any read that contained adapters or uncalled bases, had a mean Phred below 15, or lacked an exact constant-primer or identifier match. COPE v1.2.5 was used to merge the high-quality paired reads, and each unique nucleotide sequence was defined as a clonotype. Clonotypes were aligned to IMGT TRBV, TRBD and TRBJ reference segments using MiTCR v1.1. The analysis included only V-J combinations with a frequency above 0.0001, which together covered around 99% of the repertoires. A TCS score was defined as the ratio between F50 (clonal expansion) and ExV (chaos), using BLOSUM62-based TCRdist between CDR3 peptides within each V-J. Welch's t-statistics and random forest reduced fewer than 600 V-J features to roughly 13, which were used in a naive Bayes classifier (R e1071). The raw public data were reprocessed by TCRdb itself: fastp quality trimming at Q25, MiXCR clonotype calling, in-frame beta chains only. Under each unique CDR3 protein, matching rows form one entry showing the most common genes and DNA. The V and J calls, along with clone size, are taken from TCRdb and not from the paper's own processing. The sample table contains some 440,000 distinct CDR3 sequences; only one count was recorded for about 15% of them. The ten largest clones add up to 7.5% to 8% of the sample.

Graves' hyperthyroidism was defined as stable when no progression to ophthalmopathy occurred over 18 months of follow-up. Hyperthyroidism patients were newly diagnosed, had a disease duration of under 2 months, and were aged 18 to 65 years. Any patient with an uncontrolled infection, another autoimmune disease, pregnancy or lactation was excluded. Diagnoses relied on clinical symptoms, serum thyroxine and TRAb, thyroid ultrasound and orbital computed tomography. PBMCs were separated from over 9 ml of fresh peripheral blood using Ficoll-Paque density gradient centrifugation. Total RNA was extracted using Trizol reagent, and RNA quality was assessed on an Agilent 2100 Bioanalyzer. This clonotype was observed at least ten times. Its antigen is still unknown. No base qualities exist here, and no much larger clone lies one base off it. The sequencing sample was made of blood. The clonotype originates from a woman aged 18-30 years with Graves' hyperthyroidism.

The bases read TGTGCCAGCAGCTTAACGGGACTAGCGGCCAATGAGCAGTTCTTC. Its protein product is CASSLTGLAANEQFF. The V and J genes are TRBV7-3 and TRBJ2-1; the central 11 bases match TRBD2. The CDR3, from cysteine to phenylalanine, totals 15 residues. Only the CDR3 DNA is retained, 45 bases long and in frame from the first base. CDR1 and CDR2, looked up from the germline V gene, are SGHTA and FQGTGA. For this chain, trimming is 0 bases at the V end and 6 bases at the J end, and the number of junction bases without a gene match is 1. Supplemented by the reference TRBV7-3 and TRBJ2-1 proteins around the CDR3, the complete variable domain is GAGVSQTPSNKVTEKGKYVELRCDPISGHTALYWYRQSLGQGPEFLIYFQGTGAADDSGLPNDRFFAVRPEGSVSTLKIQRTERGDSAVYLCASSLTGLAANEQFFGPGTRLTVL.